This T cell receptor beta chain is drawn from a study of Ad26.COV2.S vaccination and SARS-CoV-2 variants. Looking at the study overall: Doses of Ad26.COV2.S were injected into muscle once or twice, 56 days apart.

This sample's treatment: 19 received Ad26.COV2.S at low or high dose, single or two shots; about five received placebo; per-sample allocation not given. Day 63 after the first vaccine or placebo injection was the time point for sampling. TCRdb's table, derived via immunoSEQ multiplex PCR, lists solely in-frame clones and lacks some. The sample contains about 440,000 clones, around 91% of which appear only once. Trimming took off 0 bases at V and 2 bases at J, with 9 bases between the two ends. Germline CDR1 reads SGHNT; CDR2 reads YYREEE (reference sequence). The CDR3 contains 15 residues. This receptor was taken from a person aged 18-65 years who received the Ad26.COV2.S COVID-19 vaccine or a placebo. V usage is TRBV5-4 and J usage is TRBJ2-1; D unresolved. Here the sequenced sample was peripheral blood, taken in a trial of Ad26.COV2.S vaccine versus placebo. The CDR3 sequence is CASSLGFGAYNEQFF. The CDR3 region has the DNA TGTGCCAGCAGCTTGGGTTTTGGGGCCTACAATGAGCAGTTCTTC. Combining the CDR3 with reference TRBV5-4 and TRBJ2-1 gives the whole variable domain ETGVTQSPTHLIKTRGQQVTLRCSSQSGHNTVSWYQQALGQGPQFIFQYYREEENGRGNFPPRFSGLQFPNYSSELNVNALELDDSALYLCASSLGFGAYNEQFFGPGTRLTVL.